What follows are 22 T cell receptor beta chains derived from one specimen sequenced in a study of cytomegalovirus exposure and HLA in healthy donors. Use of 60 Vbeta and 13 Jbeta primers characterized the PCR. TCRdb's copy holds only in-frame clones and misses some; the assay was immunoSEQ multiplex PCR. The sample carries roughly 140,000 clones, roughly 79% recorded once. Material for sequencing was PBMCs. The receptors derive from a woman in her fifties or sixties in good health and CMV-seropositive.

The chain links TRBV27 to TRBJ2-2; 8 nucleotides align to TRBD1. The V segment lost 6 bases and the J segment 4 bases; nucleotides outside the gene matches: 7. Germline-derived CDR1 and CDR2 are MNHEY and SMNVEV (reference sequence). The CDR3 covers 15 residues. The CDR3 reads CASSRQGRFTGELFF. The CDR3 DNA follows: TGTGCCAGCAGCCGACAGGGGAGATTCACCGGGGAGCTGTTTTTT.

The V and J genes are TRBV7-2 and TRBJ1-2, with 7 nucleotides matching TRBD1. Germline CDR1 SGHTA, CDR2 FQGNSA. CDR3 length: 15 residues. V trimming: 2 bases; J trimming: 4 bases; junction bases outside the gene matches: 7. CDR3 nucleotides: TGTGCCAGCAGCTTAATTAGACAGGGCAGCTATGGCTACACCTTC. Protein product: CASSLIRQGSYGYTF. Full variable domain (rest looked up from reference TRBV7-2 and TRBJ1-2): GAGVSQSPSNKVTEKGKDVELRCDPISGHTALYWYRQSLGQGLEFLIYFQGNSAPDKSGLPSDRFSAERTGGSVSTLTIQRTQQEDSAVYLCASSLIRQGSYGYTFGSGTRLTVV.

This rearrangement joins TRBV19 to TRBJ1-4; 10 bases align to TRBD1. Germline lookup yields CDR1 LNHDA and CDR2 SQIVND (reference sequence). V lost 8 bases and J lost 3; bases outside the gene matches: 9. This CDR3 contains 16 residues. This CDR3 reads CASSRGQGVSNEKLFF. CDR3 DNA: TGTGCCAGTTCCCGCGGACAGGGGGTTTCTAATGAAAAACTGTTTTTT.

This clone was counted a few times. The chain is built from TRBV28 and TRBJ1-2; 8 bases align to TRBD1. CDR1 MDHEN and CDR2 SYDVKM come from the germline V gene. V trimming: 1 base; J trimming: 4 bases; junction bases outside the gene matches: 5. The CDR3 length is 15 residues. CDR3 DNA: TGTGCCAGCAGTTTATCTGGACAGGGTACCTATGGCTACACCTTC. Its protein is CASSLSGQGTYGYTF.

The chain links TRBV7-2 to TRBJ1-2; TRBD1 matches at 8 bases. Per germline, CDR1 SGHTA and CDR2 FQGNSA. The CDR3 extends over 14 amino acids. The V gene end was trimmed by 0 bases and the J gene end by 8 bases; junction bases not matched to a gene: 5. Written as DNA, the CDR3 is TGTGCCAGCAGCTTAGCGCAACAGGGGGTCGGCTACACCTTC. It yields the protein CASSLAQQGVGYTF. The full variable domain, in which reference TRBV7-2 and TRBJ1-2 provide the parts outside the CDR3, is GAGVSQSPSNKVTEKGKDVELRCDPISGHTALYWYRQSLGQGLEFLIYFQGNSAPDKSGLPSDRFSAERTGGSVSTLTIQRTQQEDSAVYLCASSLAQQGVGYTFGSGTRLTVV.

On this clone: The CDR3 carries no conserved terminal phenylalanine or tryptophan, so it likely arises from a read error. It is unclear where the CDR3 begins or ends on the DNA, so no DNA is shown, and the CDR3 is as TCRdb lists it. The rearrangement links TRBV7-3 to TRBJ2-3; TRBD2 is the table's D call and was not checked against the DNA. The germline gives CDR1 SGHTA, CDR2 FQGTGA. 12 amino acids form the CDR3, both terminal residues included. This CDR3 reads CASSPLTSGRPL.

The CDR3 spells CASSPKGQIDEAFF. The CDR3 DNA reads TGTGCCAGCAGTCCTAAGGGACAGATAGATGAAGCTTTCTTT. The chain joins TRBV27 to TRBJ1-1, with 7 bases that match TRBD1. The J segment lost 7 bases and the V segment lost 5 bases, leaving 10 bases of the junction unmatched. The CDR3 runs to 14 residues. In germline, CDR1 is MNHEY, CDR2 SMNVEV (reference sequence).

This chain connects TRBV19 to TRBJ1-5; possibly TRBD1 for D (5 bases). Trimming pared 3 bases from V and 6 bases from J, leaving 12 bases between. The length of the CDR3 is 14 residues. Germline V gives CDR1 LNHDA, CDR2 SQIVND (reference sequence). This CDR3 is CASSIDRDTQPQHF. The CDR3, as DNA: TGTGCCAGTAGTATCGACAGAGACACTCAGCCCCAGCATTTT.

The sample holds one count of this clone. The gene calls are TRBV30 and TRBJ2-7, with 7 bases that match TRBD2. The CDR3 length is 13 residues. With 1 base clipped from V and 3 bases from J, the junction kept 3 bases outside the gene matches. Germline V CDR1 and CDR2: GTSNPN, SVGIG (reference sequence). The CDR3 here is CAWSDSGFYEQYF. CDR3 DNA: TGTGCCTGGAGTGATAGCGGGTTCTACGAGCAGTACTTC.

The genes are TRBV6-5 and TRBJ2-4, with 8 bases matching TRBD2. Germline assignment: CDR1 MNHEY and CDR2 SVGAGI. The CDR3 is 14 amino acids. Trimming took 6 bases from V and 11 from J; bases not matched to a gene: 12. The CDR3 region is CASSDTGTSGVQYF. DNA for the CDR3: TGTGCCAGCAGCGATACCGGGACTAGTGGCGTTCAGTACTTC.

The rearrangement uses TRBV9 and TRBJ2-5, with D perhaps TRBD2 (5 bases). Trimming removed 1 base from V and 3 bases from J, with 16 bases in between. The CDR3 totals 16 residues. Germline V CDR1 and CDR2: SGDLS, YYNGEE. The CDR3 protein is CASSVTPAALKETQYF. DNA of the CDR3: TGTGCCAGCAGCGTAACTCCAGCGGCCTTAAAAGAGACCCAGTACTTC.

This clone was seen a handful of times. The chain combines TRBV7-9 with TRBJ1-2, with D maybe TRBD1 (5 bases). V was pared by 6 bases and J by 4 bases, with 21 bases between. The CDR3 length is 16 residues. Germline CDR1 reads SEHNR; CDR2 reads FQNEAQ (reference sequence). The CDR3 nucleotides are TGTGCCAGCAGAAAAACCGGTGACAGCCCGCGCTATGGCTACACCTTC. This gives the protein CASRKTGDSPRYGYTF.

The chain joins TRBV28 to TRBJ2-3, with TRBD2 as a possible D gene (5 bases). Trimming shortened V by 10 bases and J by 2 bases, and 13 bases separated the two germline ends. Germline V gene data show CDR1 as MDHEN and CDR2 as SYDVKM. The CDR3 totals 13 residues. The chain's CDR3 is CATREGNTDTQYF. The CDR3 DNA reads as TGTGCCACCCGGGAAGGGAACACAGATACGCAGTATTTT.

This clone was seen only a few times. This chain uses TRBV19 with TRBJ2-5; tentative D call: TRBD2 (6 bases). The J call may be incorrect, as the DNA end agrees better with TRBJ2-7. The germline gives CDR1 LNHDA, CDR2 SQIVND (reference sequence). This CDR3 is 14 amino acids long. The DNA for the CDR3 is TGTGCCAGTAGCCCCAGGGAGGACTCCTACGAGCAGTACTTC. Its translation: CASSPREDSYEQYF.

The chain carries TRBV19 and TRBJ2-7, with D possibly TRBD2 on 5 matching bases. Trimming removed 5 bases at V and 3 bases at J, with 11 bases between. The CDR3 consists of 13 residues. Germline V gives CDR1 LNHDA, CDR2 SQIVND (reference sequence). The CDR3 reads CASSPRTVYEQYF. The CDR3 DNA follows: TGTGCCAGTAGTCCTCGGACTGTCTACGAGCAGTACTTC.

The chain combines TRBV28 with TRBJ2-7; TRBD1 agrees at 7 bases. Germline loops: CDR1 MDHEN, CDR2 SYDVKM. CDR3 length equals 14 residues. Trimming took 10 bases from V and 7 from J; bases not matched to a gene: 16. Here the CDR3 DNA reads TGTGCCACTCCCCTGAGGGGGCCCTCCGGGGAGCAGTACTTC. Its protein product is CATPLRGPSGEQYF.

The V gene is TRBV6-5, the J gene TRBJ1-1; D gene unclear. The CDR3 has 14 amino acids. The germline CDR1 and CDR2 sequences are MNHEY and SVGAGI. Between the trimmed V and J ends, which lost 6 bases and 1 base, there was a span of 12 bases. The CDR3 region has the DNA TGTGCCAGCAGGAACGGCGGAAGGAACACTGAAGCTTTCTTT. Protein product: CASRNGGRNTEAFF.

In its sample, this clone was seen many times. CDR3 loop: CAISELMESVGRGLLYYGYTF. In DNA form, the CDR3 reads TGTGCCATCAGTGAATTGATGGAATCTGTCGGCAGGGGGCTTCTTTACTATGGCTACACCTTC. This rearrangement joins TRBV10-3 to TRBJ1-2; 8 bases match TRBD1. The CDR3 spans 21 residues. Losses at the gene ends were 3 bases for V and 3 bases for J; bases not matched to a gene: 24. The germline CDR1 and CDR2 sequences are ENHRY and SYGVKD.

This sequence joins TRBV7-6 and TRBJ2-3; no reliable D call. The CDR3 length is 13 residues. V gave up 5 bases and J gave up 2 bases, with 8 bases separating them. Germline CDR1 SGHVS, CDR2 FNYEAQ. The CDR3 sequence: CASSEAPTDTQYF. DNA of the CDR3: TGTGCCAGCAGCGAGGCCCCCACAGATACGCAGTATTTT.

The chain is built from TRBV28 and TRBJ2-5; D is possibly TRBD2 (6 bases). The V gene lost 2 bases and the J gene lost 1 base, with 11 bases spanning the gap. The CDR3 extends over 15 amino acids. Germline lookup yields CDR1 MDHEN and CDR2 SYDVKM. The CDR3 nucleotides read TGTGCCAGCAGTTTACTGGGGGGTCCCCAAGAGACCCAGTACTTC. Its protein is CASSLLGGPQETQYF.

The V gene is TRBV4-3, the J gene TRBJ2-2, with TRBD2 matching 8 bases. Germline V gene lookup returns CDR1 LGHNA and CDR2 YSLEER. J gave up 3 bases and V 4 bases, and 4 bases lay outside the gene matches. The CDR3 spans 15 residues. The CDR3 DNA follows: TGCGCCAGCAGCCTCGGGAGGGCCGACACCGGGGAGCTGTTTTTT. Translation gives CASSLGRADTGELFF.

The chain carries TRBV11-2 and TRBJ2-2, with 8 bases that match TRBD1. The CDR3 contains 15 residues. Trimming at V came to 5 bases and at J to 5 bases, leaving 7 bases not matched to a gene. Germline loops: CDR1 SGHAT, CDR2 FQNNGV. The CDR3: CASSQIRTGTGELFF. CDR3 DNA: TGTGCCAGCAGCCAGATTCGGACAGGGACCGGGGAGCTGTTTTTT.